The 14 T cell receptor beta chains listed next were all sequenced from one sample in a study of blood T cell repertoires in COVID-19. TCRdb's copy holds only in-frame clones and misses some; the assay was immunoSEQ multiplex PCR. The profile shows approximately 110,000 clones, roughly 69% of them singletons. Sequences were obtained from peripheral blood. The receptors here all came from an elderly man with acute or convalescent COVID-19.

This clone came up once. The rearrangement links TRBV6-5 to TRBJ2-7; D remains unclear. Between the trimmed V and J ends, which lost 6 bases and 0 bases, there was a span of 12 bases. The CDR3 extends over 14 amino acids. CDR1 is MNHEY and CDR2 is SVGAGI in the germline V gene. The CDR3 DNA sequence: TGTGCCAGCAGAGATAGCATGTTCTCCTACGAGCAGTACTTC. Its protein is CASRDSMFSYEQYF.

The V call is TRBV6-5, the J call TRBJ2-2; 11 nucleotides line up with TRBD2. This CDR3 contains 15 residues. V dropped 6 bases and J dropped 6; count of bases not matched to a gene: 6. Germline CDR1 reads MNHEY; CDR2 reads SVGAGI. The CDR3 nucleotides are TGTGCCAGCAGCTACGGGACTAGCGGACCCGGGGAGCTGTTTTTT. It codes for CASSYGTSGPGELFF.

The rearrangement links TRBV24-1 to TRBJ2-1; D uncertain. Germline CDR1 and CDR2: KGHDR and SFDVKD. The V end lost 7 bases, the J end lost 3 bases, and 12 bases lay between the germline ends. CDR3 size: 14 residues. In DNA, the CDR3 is TGTGCCACCAGCGGCGGAACCCTCTACAATGAGCAGTTCTTC. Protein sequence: CATSGGTLYNEQFF.

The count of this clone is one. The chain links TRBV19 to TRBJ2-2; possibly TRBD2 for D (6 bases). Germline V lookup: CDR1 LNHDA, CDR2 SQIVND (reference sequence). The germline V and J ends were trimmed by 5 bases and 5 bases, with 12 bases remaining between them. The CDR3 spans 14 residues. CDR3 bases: TGTGCCAGTAGTTGGAGGGAAGGGACCGGGGAGCTGTTTTTT. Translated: CASSWREGTGELFF.

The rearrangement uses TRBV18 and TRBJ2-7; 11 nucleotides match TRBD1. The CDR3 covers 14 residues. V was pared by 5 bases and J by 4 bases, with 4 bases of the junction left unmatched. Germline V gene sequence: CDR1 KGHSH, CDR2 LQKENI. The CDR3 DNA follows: TGTGCCAGCTCAAGGACAGGGGGCGGATACGAGCAGTACTTC. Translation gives CASSRTGGGYEQYF. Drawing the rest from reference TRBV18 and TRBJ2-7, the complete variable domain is NAGVMQNPRHLVRRRGQEARLRCSPMKGHSHVYWYRQLPEEGLKFMVYLQKENIIDESGMPKERFSAEFPKEGPSILRIQQVVRGDSAAYFCASSRTGGGYEQYFGPGTRLTVT.

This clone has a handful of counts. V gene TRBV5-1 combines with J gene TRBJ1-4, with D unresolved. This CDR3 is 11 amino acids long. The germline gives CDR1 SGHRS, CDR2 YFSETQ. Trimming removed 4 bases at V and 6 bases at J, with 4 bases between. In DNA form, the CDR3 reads TGCGCCAGCAGCCAGGATGAAAAACTGTTTTTT. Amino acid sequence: CASSQDEKLFF.

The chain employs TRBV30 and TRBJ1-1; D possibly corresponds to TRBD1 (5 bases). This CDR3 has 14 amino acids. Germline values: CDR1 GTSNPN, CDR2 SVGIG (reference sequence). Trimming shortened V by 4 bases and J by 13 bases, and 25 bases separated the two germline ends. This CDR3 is CAWTTTGTTRRGFF. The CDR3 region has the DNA TGTGCCTGGACTACAACAGGCACCACTCGAAGGGGTTTCTTT.

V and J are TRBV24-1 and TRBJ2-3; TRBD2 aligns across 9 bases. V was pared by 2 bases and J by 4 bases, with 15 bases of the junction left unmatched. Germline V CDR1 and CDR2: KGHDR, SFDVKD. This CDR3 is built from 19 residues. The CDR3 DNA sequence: TGTGCCACCAGTGATTCGGGACTAGCCCAACCGGCGCGGGCAGATACGCAGTATTTT. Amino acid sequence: CATSDSGLAQPARADTQYF.

The CDR3 sequence is CSVERTGGPYNEQFF. CDR3 DNA: TGCAGCGTTGAAAGGACGGGGGGACCCTACAATGAGCAGTTCTTC. The chain combines TRBV29-1 with TRBJ2-1; 7 positions match TRBD2. Trimming removed 2 bases from V and 2 bases from J; junction bases left unmatched: 6. In germline, CDR1 is SQVTM, CDR2 ANQGSEA. The CDR3 runs to 15 residues.

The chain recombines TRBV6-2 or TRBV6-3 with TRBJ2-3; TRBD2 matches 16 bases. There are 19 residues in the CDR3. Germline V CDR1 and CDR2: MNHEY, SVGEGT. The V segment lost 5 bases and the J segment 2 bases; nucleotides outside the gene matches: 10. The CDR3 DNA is TGTGCCAGCAGTGAGGGACTAGCGGGAGGGGAGGGCTCCACAGATACGCAGTATTTT. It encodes CASSEGLAGGEGSTDTQYF.

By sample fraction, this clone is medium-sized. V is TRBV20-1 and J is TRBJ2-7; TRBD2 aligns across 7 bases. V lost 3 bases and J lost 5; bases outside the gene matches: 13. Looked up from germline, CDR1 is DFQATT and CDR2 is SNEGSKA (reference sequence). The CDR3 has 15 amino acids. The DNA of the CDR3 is TGCAGTGCTAGTTCGGCGGGAGTTGGCCGCAACGAGCAGTACTTC. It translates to CSASSAGVGRNEQYF.

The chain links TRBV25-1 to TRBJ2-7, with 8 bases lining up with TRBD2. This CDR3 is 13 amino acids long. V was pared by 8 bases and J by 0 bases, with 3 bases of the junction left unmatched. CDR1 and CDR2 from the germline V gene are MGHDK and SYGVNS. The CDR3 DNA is TGTGCCAGCGCGGGACTAGACTCCTACGAGCAGTACTTC. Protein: CASAGLDSYEQYF.

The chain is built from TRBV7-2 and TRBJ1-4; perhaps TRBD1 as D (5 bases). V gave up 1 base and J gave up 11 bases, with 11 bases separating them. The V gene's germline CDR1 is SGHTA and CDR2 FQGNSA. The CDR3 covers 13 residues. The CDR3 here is CASSLGEGVKLFF. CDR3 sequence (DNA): TGTGCCAGCAGCTTAGGGGAAGGGGTCAAACTGTTTTTT.

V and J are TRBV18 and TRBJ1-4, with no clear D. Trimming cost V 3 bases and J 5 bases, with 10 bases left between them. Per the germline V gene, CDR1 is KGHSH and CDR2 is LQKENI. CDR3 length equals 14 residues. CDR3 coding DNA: TGTGCCAGCTCACCCGGGGAGCTAAATGAAAAACTGTTTTTT. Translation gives CASSPGELNEKLFF.